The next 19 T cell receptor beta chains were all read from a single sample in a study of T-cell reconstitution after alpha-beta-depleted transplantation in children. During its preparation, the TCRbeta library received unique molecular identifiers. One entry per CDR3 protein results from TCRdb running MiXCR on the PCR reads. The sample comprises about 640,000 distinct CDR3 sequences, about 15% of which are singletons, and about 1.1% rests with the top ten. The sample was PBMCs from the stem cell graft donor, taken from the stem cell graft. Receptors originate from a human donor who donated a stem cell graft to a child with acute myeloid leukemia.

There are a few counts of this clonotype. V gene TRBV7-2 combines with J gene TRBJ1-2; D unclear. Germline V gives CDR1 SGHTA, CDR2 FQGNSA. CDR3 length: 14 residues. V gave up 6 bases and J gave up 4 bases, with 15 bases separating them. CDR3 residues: CASRHLGNPYGYTF. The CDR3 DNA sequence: TGTGCCAGCAGGCACCTCGGGAATCCCTATGGCTACACCTTC.

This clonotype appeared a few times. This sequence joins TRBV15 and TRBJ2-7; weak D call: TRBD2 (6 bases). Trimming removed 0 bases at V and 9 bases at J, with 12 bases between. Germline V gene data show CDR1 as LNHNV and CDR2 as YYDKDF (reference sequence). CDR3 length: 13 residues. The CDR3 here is CATSRDGGFGQYF. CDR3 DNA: TGTGCCACCAGCAGAGATGGGGGGTTCGGGCAGTACTTC.

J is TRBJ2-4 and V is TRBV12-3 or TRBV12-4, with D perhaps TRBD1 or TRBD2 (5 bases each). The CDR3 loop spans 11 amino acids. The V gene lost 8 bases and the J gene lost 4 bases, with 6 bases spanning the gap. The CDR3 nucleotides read TGTGCCAGCGGGGGAAAAAACATTCAGTACTTC. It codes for CASGGKNIQYF.

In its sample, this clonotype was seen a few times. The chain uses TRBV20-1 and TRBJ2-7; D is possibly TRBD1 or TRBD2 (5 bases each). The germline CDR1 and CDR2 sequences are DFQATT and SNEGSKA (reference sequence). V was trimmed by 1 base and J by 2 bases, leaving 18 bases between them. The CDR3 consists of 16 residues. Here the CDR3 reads CSARGGPRNAAYEQYF. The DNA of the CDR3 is TGCAGTGCTAGAGGGGGACCCCGAAACGCTGCCTACGAGCAGTACTTC.

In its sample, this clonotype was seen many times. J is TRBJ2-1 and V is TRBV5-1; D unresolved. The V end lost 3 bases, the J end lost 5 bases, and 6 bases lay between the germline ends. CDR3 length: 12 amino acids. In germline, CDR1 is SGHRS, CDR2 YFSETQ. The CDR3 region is CASSSYDNEQFF. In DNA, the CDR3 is TGCGCCAGCAGCTCCTATGACAATGAGCAGTTCTTC.

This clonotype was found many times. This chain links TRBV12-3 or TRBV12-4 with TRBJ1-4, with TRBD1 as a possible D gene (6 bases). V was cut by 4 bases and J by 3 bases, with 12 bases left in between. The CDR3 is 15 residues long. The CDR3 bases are TGTGCCAGCAGTTGGAAAGGGGGGGCTAATGAAAAACTGTTTTTT. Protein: CASSWKGGANEKLFF.

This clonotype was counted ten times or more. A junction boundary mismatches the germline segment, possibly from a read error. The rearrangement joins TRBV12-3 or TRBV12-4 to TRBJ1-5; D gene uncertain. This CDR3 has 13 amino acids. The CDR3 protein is CASSLGLGQPQHF. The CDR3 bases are TGTGCCAGCAGCTTAGGACTCGGTCAGCCCCAGCATTTT.

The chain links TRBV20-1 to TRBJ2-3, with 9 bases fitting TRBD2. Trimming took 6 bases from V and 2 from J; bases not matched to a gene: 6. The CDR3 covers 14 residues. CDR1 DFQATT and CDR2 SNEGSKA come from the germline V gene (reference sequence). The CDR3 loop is CSASTSGYTDTQYF. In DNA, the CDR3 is TGCAGTGCAAGCACTAGCGGGTACACAGATACGCAGTATTTT.

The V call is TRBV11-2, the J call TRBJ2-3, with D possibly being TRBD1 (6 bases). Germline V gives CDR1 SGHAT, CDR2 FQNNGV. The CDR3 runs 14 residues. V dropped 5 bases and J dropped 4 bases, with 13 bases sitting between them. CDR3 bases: TGTGCCAGCAGCGCTCCCCCAGGGGCAGATACGCAGTATTTT. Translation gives CASSAPPGADTQYF.

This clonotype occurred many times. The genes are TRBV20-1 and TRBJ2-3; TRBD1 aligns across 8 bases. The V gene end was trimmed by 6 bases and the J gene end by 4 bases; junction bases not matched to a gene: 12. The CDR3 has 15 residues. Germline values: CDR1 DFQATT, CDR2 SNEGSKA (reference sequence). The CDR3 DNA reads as TGCAGTGCCACGCCGGGACAGGCGAGGGCAGATACGCAGTATTTT. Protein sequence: CSATPGQARADTQYF.

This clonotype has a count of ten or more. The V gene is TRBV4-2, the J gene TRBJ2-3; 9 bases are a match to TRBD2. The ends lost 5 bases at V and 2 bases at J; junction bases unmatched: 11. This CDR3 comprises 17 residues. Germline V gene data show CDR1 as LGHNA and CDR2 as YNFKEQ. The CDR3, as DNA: TGTGCCAGCAGCTCTATATGGCGGGGGGGCGACACAGATACGCAGTATTTT. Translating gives CASSSIWRGGDTDTQYF.

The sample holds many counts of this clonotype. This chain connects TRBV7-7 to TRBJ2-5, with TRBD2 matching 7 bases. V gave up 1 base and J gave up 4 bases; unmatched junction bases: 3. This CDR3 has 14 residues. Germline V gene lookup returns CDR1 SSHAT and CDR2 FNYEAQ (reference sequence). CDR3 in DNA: TGTGCCAGCAGCTTAGGTGGGGGGGGAGAGACCCAGTACTTC. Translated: CASSLGGGGETQYF.

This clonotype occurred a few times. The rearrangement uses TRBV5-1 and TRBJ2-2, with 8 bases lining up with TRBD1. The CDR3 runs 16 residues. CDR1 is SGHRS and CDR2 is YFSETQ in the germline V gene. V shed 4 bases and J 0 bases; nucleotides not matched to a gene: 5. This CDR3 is CASSMRQGTNTGELFF. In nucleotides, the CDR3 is TGCGCCAGCAGCATGAGACAGGGGACGAACACCGGGGAGCTGTTTTTT.

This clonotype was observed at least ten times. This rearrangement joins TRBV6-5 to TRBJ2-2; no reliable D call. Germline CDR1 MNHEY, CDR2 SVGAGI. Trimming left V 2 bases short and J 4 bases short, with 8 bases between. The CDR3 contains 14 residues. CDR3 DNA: TGTGCCAGCAGTTACAGGGTGGTCACCGGGGAGCTGTTTTTT. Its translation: CASSYRVVTGELFF.

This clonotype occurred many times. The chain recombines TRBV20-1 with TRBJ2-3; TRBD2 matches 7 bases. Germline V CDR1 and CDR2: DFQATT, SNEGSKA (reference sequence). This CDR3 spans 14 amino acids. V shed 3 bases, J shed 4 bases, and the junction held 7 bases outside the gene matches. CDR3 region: CSASIQREPDTQYF. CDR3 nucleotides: TGCAGTGCTAGCATCCAGCGGGAACCAGATACGCAGTATTTT.

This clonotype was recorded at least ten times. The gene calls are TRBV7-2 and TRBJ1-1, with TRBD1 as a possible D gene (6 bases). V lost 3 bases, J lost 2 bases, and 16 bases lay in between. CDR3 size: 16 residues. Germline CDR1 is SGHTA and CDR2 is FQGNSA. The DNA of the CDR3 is TGTGCCAGCAGCTTGACTACGACAGGCATAAACACTGAAGCTTTCTTT. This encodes CASSLTTTGINTEAFF. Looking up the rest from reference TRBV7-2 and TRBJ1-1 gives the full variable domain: GAGVSQSPSNKVTEKGKDVELRCDPISGHTALYWYRQSLGQGLEFLIYFQGNSAPDKSGLPSDRFSAERTGGSVSTLTIQRTQQEDSAVYLCASSLTTTGINTEAFFGQGTRLTVV.

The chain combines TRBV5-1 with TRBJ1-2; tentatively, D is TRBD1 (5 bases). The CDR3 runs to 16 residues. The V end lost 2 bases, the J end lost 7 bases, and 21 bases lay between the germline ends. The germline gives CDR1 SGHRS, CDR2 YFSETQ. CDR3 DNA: TGCGCCAGCAGCTTTCGTCGGGACGGGGGGTCCGGTGGCTACACCTTC. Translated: CASSFRRDGGSGGYTF.

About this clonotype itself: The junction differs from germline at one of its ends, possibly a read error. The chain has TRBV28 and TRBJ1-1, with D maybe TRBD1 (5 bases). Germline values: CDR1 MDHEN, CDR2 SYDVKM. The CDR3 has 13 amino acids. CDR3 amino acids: CASSLTGTTDAFF. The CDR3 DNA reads TGTGCCAGCAGTTTAACAGGCACCACTGACGCTTTCTTT.

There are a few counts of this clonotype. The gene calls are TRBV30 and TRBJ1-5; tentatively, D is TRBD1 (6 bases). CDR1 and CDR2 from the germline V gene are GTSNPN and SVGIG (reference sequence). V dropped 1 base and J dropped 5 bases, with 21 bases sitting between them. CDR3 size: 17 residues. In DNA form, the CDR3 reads TGTGCCTGGAGTGAAACCCAGGGGCTCTCGGGCTATCAGCCCCAGCATTTT. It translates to CAWSETQGLSGYQPQHF.